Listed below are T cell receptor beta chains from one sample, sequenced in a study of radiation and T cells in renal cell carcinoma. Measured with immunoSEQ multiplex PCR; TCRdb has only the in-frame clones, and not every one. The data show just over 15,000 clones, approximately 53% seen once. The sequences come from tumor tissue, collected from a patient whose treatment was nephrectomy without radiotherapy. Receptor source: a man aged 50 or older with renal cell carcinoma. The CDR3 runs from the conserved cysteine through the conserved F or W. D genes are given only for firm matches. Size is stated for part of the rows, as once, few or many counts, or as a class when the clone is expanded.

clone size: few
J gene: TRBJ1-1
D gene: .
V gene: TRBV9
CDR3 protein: CASSRDGRKMNTEAFF
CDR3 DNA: TGTGCCAGCAGCCGAGATGGGCGGAAAATGAACACTGAAGCTTTCTTT

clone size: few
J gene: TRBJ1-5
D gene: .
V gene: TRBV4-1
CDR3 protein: CASSQGSTPTFNQPQHF
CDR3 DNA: TGCGCCAGCAGCCAAGGATCGACCCCGACCTTCAATCAGCCCCAGCATTTT

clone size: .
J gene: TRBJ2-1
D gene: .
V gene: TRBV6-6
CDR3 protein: CASSTDSLSYNEQFF
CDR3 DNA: TGTGCCAGCAGTACTGACAGTCTCTCCTACAATGAGCAGTTCTTC

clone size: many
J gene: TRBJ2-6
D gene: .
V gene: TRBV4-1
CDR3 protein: CASSSRLELTGANVLTF
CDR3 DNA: TGCGCCAGCAGCTCCCGACTAGAACTGACTGGGGCCAACGTCCTGACTTTC

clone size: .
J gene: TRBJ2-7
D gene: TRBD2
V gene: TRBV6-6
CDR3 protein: CASSRGGAREQYF
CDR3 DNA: TGTGCCAGCAGTCGCGGGGGGGCCAGAGAGCAGTACTTC

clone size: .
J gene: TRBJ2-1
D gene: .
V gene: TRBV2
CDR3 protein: CALLVSYLSGQFF
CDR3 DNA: TGTGCCCTACTAGTTTCCTACCTAAGCGGGCAGTTCTTC

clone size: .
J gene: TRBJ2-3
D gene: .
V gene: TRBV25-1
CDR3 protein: CASSLASADTQYF
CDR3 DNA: TGTGCCAGCAGTCTCGCGAGTGCAGATACGCAGTATTTT

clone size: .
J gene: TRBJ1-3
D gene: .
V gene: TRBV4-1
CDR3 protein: CASSQDWGNARNTIYF
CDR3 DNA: TGCGCCAGCAGCCAAGACTGGGGAAACGCGAGAAACACCATATATTTT

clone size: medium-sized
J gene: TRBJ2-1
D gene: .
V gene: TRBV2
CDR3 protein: CAKLQVNEQFF
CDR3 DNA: TGTGCCAAGTTACAGGTCAATGAGCAGTTCTTC

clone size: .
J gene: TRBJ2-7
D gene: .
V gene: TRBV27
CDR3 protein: CASSLTSSYEQYF
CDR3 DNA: TGTGCCAGCAGTTTAACTAGCAGCTACGAGCAGTACTTC

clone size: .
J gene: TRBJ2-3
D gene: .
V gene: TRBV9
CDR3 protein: CASSVALAADTQYF
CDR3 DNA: TGTGCCAGCAGCGTAGCACTAGCTGCAGATACGCAGTATTTT

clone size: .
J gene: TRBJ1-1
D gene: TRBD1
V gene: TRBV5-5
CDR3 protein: CASSSTGVKNTEAFF
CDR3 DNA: TGTGCCAGCAGCTCTACAGGGGTAAAGAACACTGAAGCTTTCTTT

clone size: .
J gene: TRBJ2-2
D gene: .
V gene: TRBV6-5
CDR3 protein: CASSYSVVAGELFF
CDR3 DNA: TGTGCCAGCAGTTACTCCGTAGTTGCCGGGGAGCTGTTTTTT

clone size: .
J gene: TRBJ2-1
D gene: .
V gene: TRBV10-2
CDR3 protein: CASSPDGHYNEQFF
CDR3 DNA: TGCGCCAGCAGTCCGGACGGCCACTACAATGAGCAGTTCTTC

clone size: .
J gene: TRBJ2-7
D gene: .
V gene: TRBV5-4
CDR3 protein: CASSQDFQGYYEQYF
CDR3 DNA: TGTGCCAGCAGCCAAGATTTCCAGGGATACTACGAGCAGTACTTC

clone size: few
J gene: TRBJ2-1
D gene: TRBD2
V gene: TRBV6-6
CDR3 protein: CASTALAGAFSEQFF
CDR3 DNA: TGTGCCAGCACCGCCCTAGCGGGCGCTTTTAGTGAGCAGTTCTTC

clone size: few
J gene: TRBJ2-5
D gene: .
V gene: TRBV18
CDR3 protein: CASSPTGRTQETQYF
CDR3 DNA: TGTGCCAGCTCACCTACGGGACGGACGCAAGAGACCCAGTACTTC

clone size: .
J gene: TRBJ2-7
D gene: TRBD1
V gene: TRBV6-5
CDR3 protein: CASSYYQGDEQYF
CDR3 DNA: TGTGCCAGCAGTTACTATCAGGGGGACGAGCAGTACTTC

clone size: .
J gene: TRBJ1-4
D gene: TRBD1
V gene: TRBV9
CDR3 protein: CASSTRQGTNEKLFF
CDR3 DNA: TGTGCCAGCAGCACCAGACAGGGGACTAATGAAAAACTGTTTTTT

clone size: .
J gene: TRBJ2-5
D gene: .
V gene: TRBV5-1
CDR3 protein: CASTLGETQYF
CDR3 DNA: TGCGCCAGCACGCTGGGGGAGACCCAGTACTTC

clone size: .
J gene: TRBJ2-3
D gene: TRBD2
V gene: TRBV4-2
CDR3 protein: CASSQGIGHGGGGTDTQYF
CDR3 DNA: TGTGCCAGCAGCCAAGGGATCGGTCACGGCGGGGGAGGCACAGATACGCAGTATTTT

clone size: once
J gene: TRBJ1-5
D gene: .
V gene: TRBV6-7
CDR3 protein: CASSYMRPIGDPPSNQPQHF
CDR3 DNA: TGTGCCAGCAGTTACATGAGACCCATAGGGGACCCCCCTAGCAATCAGCCCCAGCATTTT

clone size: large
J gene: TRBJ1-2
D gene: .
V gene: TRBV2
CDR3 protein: CASSEAAGGLRYTF
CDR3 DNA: TGTGCCAGCAGTGAAGCAGCCGGGGGCCTCCGCTACACCTTC

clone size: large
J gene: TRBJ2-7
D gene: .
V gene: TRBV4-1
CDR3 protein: CASSQVRTYEQYF
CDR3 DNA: TGCGCCAGCAGCCAAGTCCGGACCTACGAGCAGTACTTC

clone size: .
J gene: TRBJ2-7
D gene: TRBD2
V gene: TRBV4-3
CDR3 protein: CASSQGLAGLWEQYF
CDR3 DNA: TGCGCCAGCAGCCAAGGTCTAGCGGGCCTCTGGGAGCAGTACTTC

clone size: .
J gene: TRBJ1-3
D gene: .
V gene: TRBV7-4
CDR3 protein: CASSPPWRDTGSGNTIYF
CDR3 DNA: TGTGCCAGCAGCCCGCCCTGGCGGGACACCGGATCTGGAAACACCATATATTTT

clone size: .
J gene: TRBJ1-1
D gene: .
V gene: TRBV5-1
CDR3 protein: CASSLSWANTEAFF
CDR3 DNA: TGCGCCAGCAGCTTGTCTTGGGCCAACACTGAAGCTTTCTTT

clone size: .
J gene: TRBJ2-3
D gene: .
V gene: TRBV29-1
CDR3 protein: CSVEDFRDEADTQYF
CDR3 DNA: TGCAGCGTTGAAGACTTCAGGGATGAGGCAGATACGCAGTATTTT

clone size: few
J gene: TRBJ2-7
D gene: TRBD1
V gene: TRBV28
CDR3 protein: CASSLLRTGNYEQYF
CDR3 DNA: TGTGCCAGCAGTTTACTTAGGACAGGAAACTACGAGCAGTACTTC

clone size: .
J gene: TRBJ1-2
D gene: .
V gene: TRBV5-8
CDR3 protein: CASSLVGSTF
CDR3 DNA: TGTGCCAGCAGCTTGGTGGGCTCCACCTTC

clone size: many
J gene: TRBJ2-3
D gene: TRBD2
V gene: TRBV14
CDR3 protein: CASSQEGTTTDTQYF
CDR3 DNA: TGTGCCAGCAGCCAAGAAGGGACTACCACAGATACGCAGTATTTT

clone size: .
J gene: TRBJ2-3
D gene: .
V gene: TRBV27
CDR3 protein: CASSLTSPDTQYF
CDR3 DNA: TGTGCCAGCAGTTTAACTAGCCCAGATACGCAGTATTTT

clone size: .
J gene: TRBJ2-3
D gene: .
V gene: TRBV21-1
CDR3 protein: CASRRGTFSTDTQYF
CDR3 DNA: TGTGCCAGCAGAAGGGGGACCTTTAGCACAGATACGCAGTATTTT

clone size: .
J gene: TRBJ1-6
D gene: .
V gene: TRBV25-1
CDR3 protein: CASSVGQIYNSPLHF
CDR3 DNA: TGTGCCAGCAGTGTTGGTCAGATCTATAATTCACCCCTCCACTTT

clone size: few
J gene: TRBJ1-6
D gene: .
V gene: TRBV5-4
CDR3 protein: CASSPGALNSPLHF
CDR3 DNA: TGTGCCAGTTCCCCGGGGGCGCTTAATTCACCCCTCCACTTT

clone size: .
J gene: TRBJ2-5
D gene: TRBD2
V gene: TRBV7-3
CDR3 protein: CASSQIAGGQETQYF
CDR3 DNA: TGTGCCAGCAGCCAAATAGCGGGAGGCCAAGAGACCCAGTACTTC

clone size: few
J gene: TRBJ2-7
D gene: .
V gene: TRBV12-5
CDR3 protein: CASAPPRSWYEQYF
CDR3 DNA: TGTGCTAGTGCCCCCCCGAGGTCTTGGTACGAGCAGTACTTC

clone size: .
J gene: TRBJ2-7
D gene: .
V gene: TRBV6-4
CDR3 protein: CASTSGKKYEQYF
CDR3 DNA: TGTGCCAGCACCAGCGGAAAAAAATACGAGCAGTACTTC

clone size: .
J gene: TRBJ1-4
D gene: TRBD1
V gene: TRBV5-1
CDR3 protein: CASSTRQGFSEKLFF
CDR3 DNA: TGCGCCAGCAGCACAAGACAGGGTTTCAGTGAAAAACTGTTTTTT

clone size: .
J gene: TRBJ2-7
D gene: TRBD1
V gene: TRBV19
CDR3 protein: CASSIDGTGRFEQYF
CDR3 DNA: TGTGCCAGTAGTATAGATGGGACAGGGAGGTTCGAGCAGTACTTC

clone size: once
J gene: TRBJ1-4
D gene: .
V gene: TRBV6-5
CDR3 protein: CASSYRGDVKDEKLFF
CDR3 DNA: TGTGCCAGCAGTTACAGAGGAGACGTCAAGGATGAAAAACTGTTTTTT

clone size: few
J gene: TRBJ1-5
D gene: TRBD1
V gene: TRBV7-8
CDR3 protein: CASSLVDRANQPQHF
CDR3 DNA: TGTGCCAGCAGCTTAGTAGACAGGGCAAATCAGCCCCAGCATTTT

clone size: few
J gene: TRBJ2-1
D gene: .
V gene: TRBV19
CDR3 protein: CASRGLDSYNEQFF
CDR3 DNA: TGTGCCAGTAGGGGGCTAGACTCCTACAATGAGCAGTTCTTC

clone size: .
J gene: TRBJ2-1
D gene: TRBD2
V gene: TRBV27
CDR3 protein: CASSFGGEVHEQFF
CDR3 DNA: TGTGCCAGCAGTTTTGGGGGGGAGGTGCATGAGCAGTTCTTC

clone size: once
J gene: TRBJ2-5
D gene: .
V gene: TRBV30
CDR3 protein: CAWRPRGKEETQYF
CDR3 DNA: TGTGCCTGGAGACCGAGAGGGAAGGAGGAGACCCAGTACTTC

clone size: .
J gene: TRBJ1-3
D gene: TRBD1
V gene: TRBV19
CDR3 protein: CASSILGRQGAFANTIYF
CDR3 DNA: TGTGCCAGTAGTATACTGGGAAGACAGGGGGCATTCGCAAACACCATATATTTT

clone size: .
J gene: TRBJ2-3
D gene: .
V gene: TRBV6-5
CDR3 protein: CASASSDTQYF
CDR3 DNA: TGTGCCAGTGCGTCGTCAGATACGCAGTATTTT

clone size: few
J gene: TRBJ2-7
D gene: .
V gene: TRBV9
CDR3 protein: CASSVQQFSYEQYF
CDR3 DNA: TGTGCCAGCAGCGTTCAGCAGTTCTCCTACGAGCAGTACTTC

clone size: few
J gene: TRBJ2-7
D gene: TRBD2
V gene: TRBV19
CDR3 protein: CATSGDSYEQYF
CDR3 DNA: TGTGCCACTAGCGGGGACTCCTACGAGCAGTACTTC

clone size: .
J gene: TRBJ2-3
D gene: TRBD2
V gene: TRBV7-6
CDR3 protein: CASSLVRGLAGATDTQYF
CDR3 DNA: TGTGCCAGCAGCTTAGTGAGGGGACTAGCGGGAGCGACAGATACGCAGTATTTT